These 23 T cell receptor beta chains were sequenced from one sample in a study of naive and memory T cell subsets. Treatment reported: skin biopsy from PPD injection site in Mantoux-positive individual. Unsorted total RNA, roughly 1 to 1,100 ng, was DNase treated before reverse transcription. Reverse transcription of blood and skin TCR RNA was primed at alpha and beta constant regions. MiXCR, applied by TCRdb to the UMI-ligation and nested PCR reads, yields one record per CDR3 protein. The data show 17,000 or so distinct CDR3 sequences, roughly 9.8% seen once. The input for sequencing was skin, taken from a tuberculin skin test site. Receptor source: an adult in good health.

This clonotype was observed many times. The J gene is TRBJ2-7, the V gene TRBV7-9; either TRBD1 or TRBD2 may fit D (5 bases each). Germline V gene lookup returns CDR1 SEHNR and CDR2 FQNEAQ (reference sequence). The CDR3 is 12 amino acids. Trimming pared 4 bases from V and 13 bases from J, leaving 17 bases between. The DNA of the CDR3 is TGTGCCAGCAGCTCAGGTGGGGGTGGACGATACTTC. Protein sequence: CASSSGGGGRYF.

This clonotype was found many times. This sequence joins TRBV3-1 and TRBJ2-2; 9 bases agree with TRBD2. With 4 bases clipped from V and 9 bases from J, the junction kept 12 bases outside the gene matches. Germline assignment: CDR1 LGHDT and CDR2 YNNKEL (reference sequence). There are 16 residues in the CDR3. CDR3 loop: CASSPPEGLAIRELFF. The CDR3 DNA follows: TGTGCCAGCAGCCCCCCTGAGGGACTAGCTATCCGGGAGCTGTTTTTT.

This clonotype was detected only a few times. V usage is TRBV2 and J usage is TRBJ1-2; D not certain. Germline-derived CDR1 and CDR2 are SNHLY and FYNNEI. V shed 2 bases and J shed 8 bases, with 6 bases lying between them. CDR3 length: 11 residues. The CDR3 loop is CASSEWAGYTF. DNA for the CDR3: TGTGCCAGCAGTGAATGGGCAGGCTACACCTTC.

This clonotype was counted between two and nine times. V is TRBV10-3 and J is TRBJ1-1; D might be TRBD1 (6 bases). CDR1 and CDR2 (germline): ENHRY, SYGVKD. CDR3 length: 15 residues. Trimming removed 2 bases at V and 1 base at J, with 11 bases between. CDR3 in amino acids: CAISENVGGNTEAFF. CDR3 bases: TGTGCCATCAGTGAGAATGTAGGGGGGAACACTGAAGCTTTCTTT.

There are many counts of this clonotype. The J gene is TRBJ2-1, the V gene TRBV11-2; 10 positions match TRBD2. Germline-derived CDR1 and CDR2 are SGHAT and FQNNGV. This CDR3 has 13 amino acids. V gave up 4 bases and J gave up 14 bases; unmatched junction bases: 8. The CDR3 nucleotides read TGTGCCAGCAGCTCAACCGATAGCGGGGGGAAGTTCTTC. Its protein product is CASSSTDSGGKFF. Full variable domain (remainder filled in from reference TRBV11-2 and TRBJ2-1): EAGVAQSPRYKIIEKRQSVAFWCNPISGHATLYWYQQILGQGPKLLIQFQNNGVVDDSQLPKDRFSAERLKGVDSTLKIQPAKLEDSAVYLCASSSTDSGGKFFGPGTRLTVL.

Ten or more counts support this clonotype. The chain has TRBV29-1 and TRBJ1-1; 7 bases are shared with TRBD1. Germline V lookup: CDR1 SQVTM, CDR2 ANQGSEA. This CDR3 is 13 amino acids long. J was trimmed by 1 base and V by 7 bases; bases with no gene match: 6. Here the CDR3 DNA reads TGCAGCGGGGGACAGACAGAGAACACTGAAGCTTTCTTT. The encoded protein is CSGGQTENTEAFF.

This clonotype was found many times. The CDR3 region is CASFLRDTSTDTQYF. Written as DNA, the CDR3 is TGCGCCAGCTTCCTCCGGGACACTTCCACAGATACGCAGTATTTT. The chain carries TRBV5-1 and TRBJ2-3; D might be TRBD1 (6 bases). The CDR3 sequence is 15 residues long. Germline CDR1 is SGHRS and CDR2 is YFSETQ. Trimming took 7 bases from V and 2 from J, leaving 17 bases between them.

This clonotype was recorded a few times. The chain links TRBV27 to TRBJ2-7, with 7 bases lining up with TRBD1. The CDR3 runs to 14 residues. The J segment lost 3 bases and the V segment lost 6 bases, leaving 8 bases of the junction unmatched. Germline CDR1 and CDR2: MNHEY and SMNVEV (reference sequence). CDR3 sequence: CASRSTGSDYEQYF. The CDR3 nucleotides are TGTGCCAGCAGATCGACAGGGAGCGACTACGAGCAGTACTTC.

This clonotype was counted ten times or more. This chain connects TRBV7-2 to TRBJ2-3, with 13 positions matching TRBD2. J gave up 14 bases and V 1 base, and 6 bases lay outside the gene matches. Germline V gene sequence: CDR1 SGHTA, CDR2 FQGNSA. The CDR3 has 14 amino acids. CDR3 DNA sequence: TGTGCCAGCAGCTTAGAGGGACTAGCGGGGCGGCGGTATTTT. It translates to CASSLEGLAGRRYF.

This clonotype was seen many times. The V and J genes are TRBV27 and TRBJ2-2, with 10 positions matching TRBD2. The germline CDR1 and CDR2 sequences are MNHEY and SMNVEV (reference sequence). V dropped 3 bases and J dropped 7; count of bases not matched to a gene: 5. The CDR3 consists of 15 residues. The CDR3 DNA is TGTGCCAGCAGTTTTCTAGCGGGAGCAAGCGGGGAGCTGTTTTTT. Amino acid sequence: CASSFLAGASGELFF.

This clonotype was recorded once. The chain links TRBV29-1 to TRBJ2-7; 9 bases match TRBD2. Trimming removed 6 bases from V and 5 bases from J; junction bases left unmatched: 8. CDR1 and CDR2 from the germline V gene are SQVTM and ANQGSEA. The CDR3 runs 13 residues. The CDR3 DNA reads TGCAGCGTCGCGGGGGGGGCGGCCCACGAGCAGTACTTC. Its translation: CSVAGGAAHEQYF.

At least ten counts were recorded for this clonotype. V and J are TRBV11-2 and TRBJ2-5; the match to TRBD2 covers 12 bases. The CDR3 length is 17 residues. V dropped 0 bases and J dropped 4; count of bases not matched to a gene: 6. Germline V CDR1 and CDR2: SGHAT, FQNNGV. For the CDR3, the DNA is TGTGCCAGCAGCTTAGACAACCCTAGCGGGAGGGGAGAGACCCAGTACTTC. Its protein product is CASSLDNPSGRGETQYF.

The table lists this clonotype with many counts. This rearrangement joins TRBV7-8 to TRBJ2-7; 14 bases match TRBD2. The CDR3 is 16 amino acids. The germline V gene has CDR1 SGHVS and CDR2 FQNEAQ. The V and J ends lost 4 bases and 6 bases, in that order; junction bases with no gene match: 8. The CDR3 loop reads CASSSGLAGGVGEQYF. DNA for the CDR3: TGTGCCAGCAGCTCAGGACTAGCGGGGGGCGTTGGCGAGCAGTACTTC.

This clonotype is medium-sized in the sample. The CDR3, as DNA: TGTGCCAGCAGCACGACCCCTAGCGGGATAGGCGAGCAGTACTTC. It encodes CASSTTPSGIGEQYF. The chain carries TRBV28 and TRBJ2-7; 9 nucleotides match TRBD2. Unmatched junction bases numbered 12, after V lost 6 bases and J lost 6 bases. CDR3 length equals 15 residues. The germline V gene encodes CDR1 MDHEN and CDR2 SYDVKM.

This chain uses TRBV4-3 with TRBJ1-2; tentatively, D is TRBD1 (6 bases). The germline CDR1 and CDR2 sequences are LGHNA and YSLEER. Trimming took off 3 bases at V and 5 bases at J, with 16 bases between the two ends. The CDR3 length is 15 residues. CDR3 residues: CASSQHGEGVYGYTF. The DNA for the CDR3 is TGCGCCAGCAGCCAGCATGGGGAGGGGGTTTATGGCTACACCTTC.

This clonotype ranks as medium-sized. V is TRBV20-1 and J is TRBJ2-7; D not certain. The V gene lost 2 bases and the J gene lost 1 base, with 6 bases spanning the gap. This CDR3 region has 12 residues. The germline CDR1 and CDR2 sequences are DFQATT and SNEGSKA (reference sequence). This CDR3 is CSARWQSYEQYF. CDR3 sequence (DNA): TGCAGTGCTAGATGGCAGTCCTACGAGCAGTACTTC.

This clonotype was counted between two and nine times. V gene TRBV12-3 or TRBV12-4 combines with J gene TRBJ2-7; D is possibly TRBD1 (6 bases). The CDR3 has 13 amino acids. With 6 bases removed from V and 0 bases from J, the gap between germline ends came to 9 bases. The CDR3 loop reads CASRSGDSYEQYF. As DNA, the CDR3 is TGTGCCAGCAGATCAGGGGACTCCTACGAGCAGTACTTC.

For this clonotype: A read error may account for a junction end that differs from germline. This sequence joins TRBV14 and TRBJ1-2; 10 bases match TRBD1. Per germline, CDR1 SGHDN and CDR2 FVKESK. The CDR3 spans 15 residues. This chain's CDR3 is CASSRTPGTGDGDTF. CDR3 bases: TGTGCCAGCAGCCGAACCCCCGGGACAGGGGATGGCGACACCTTC.

As concerns this clonotype: The CDR3 does not end in the conserved phenylalanine or tryptophan, so this is likely a read error. Because the CDR3's place on the DNA is in doubt, the DNA is left out and the CDR3 is given as listed by TCRdb. The rearrangement uses TRBV9 and TRBJ2-1; the D call of TRBD2 is as the table states it, not checked on the DNA. The CDR3 contains 10 residues when both ends are counted. Germline loops: CDR1 SGDLS, CDR2 YYNGEE. The CDR3 is CASSVVLAGI.

By share of the sample, this clonotype is medium-sized. The chain couples TRBV6-5 to TRBJ2-5; D may be TRBD2 (6 bases). This CDR3 has 14 amino acids. V was trimmed by 0 bases and J by 9 bases, leaving 14 bases between them. Germline values: CDR1 MNHEY, CDR2 SVGAGI. The CDR3 loop reads CASSYSTGVKAQYF. CDR3 in DNA: TGTGCCAGCAGTTACTCGACGGGAGTTAAGGCCCAGTACTTC.

Within the sample, this clonotype is medium-sized. V and J are TRBV20-1 and TRBJ2-3, with 13 nucleotides matching TRBD2. CDR1 is DFQATT and CDR2 is SNEGSKA in the germline V gene (reference sequence). V lost 5 bases to trimming and J lost 2 bases; unmatched junction nucleotides: 10. The CDR3 has 17 amino acids. CDR3 DNA sequence: TGCAGTGCTCCCGGGACTAGCGGGATCAGATTCACAGATACGCAGTATTTT. Translating it yields CSAPGTSGIRFTDTQYF.

This clonotype was seen only a few times. The CDR3 coding sequence is TGTGCCAGCAGTTTCGGGGCTAGTGGGGGGACCTACGAGCAGTACTTC. As protein: CASSFGASGGTYEQYF. The V call is TRBV27, the J call TRBJ2-7; weak D call: TRBD2 (6 bases). CDR3 length equals 16 residues. Trimming took 3 bases from V and 2 from J, leaving 17 bases between them. CDR1 and CDR2 from the germline V gene are MNHEY and SMNVEV (reference sequence).

This clonotype was seen repeatedly, ten times or more. The rearrangement uses TRBV19 and TRBJ2-1; the D gene is possibly TRBD2 (5 bases). From germline, CDR1 is LNHDA and CDR2 SQIVND (reference sequence). With 10 bases removed from V and 6 bases from J, the gap between germline ends came to 10 bases. The CDR3 runs to 11 residues. The CDR3 region is CATRRGNEQFF. CDR3 bases: TGTGCCACCAGACGGGGCAATGAGCAGTTCTTC.